The clone carrying this T cell receptor (beta chain) was recorded a few times. Its antigen is unknown. Trimming took 4 bases from V and 4 from J, leaving 6 bases between them. The CDR3 consists of 12 residues. CDR1 is SGHDN and CDR2 is FVKESK in the germline V gene. This entry is derived from a study of T-cell reconstitution after alpha-beta-depleted transplantation in children. Whole-study results and caveats: Some patients showed high day-60 TCRbeta diversity, which derived from surviving recipient T cells and thymic progenitors. When one year had passed after transplant, most T-cell counts and diversity came from newly produced T cells. At around two months after transplant, the alpha-beta T cells were reportedly derived from several hundred expanded clones that came from non-depleted graft cells.

Unique molecular identifiers were used in preparing the TCRbeta library. TCRdb itself ran the PCR reads through MiXCR, one entry per CDR3 protein. The sample gives about 580,000 distinct CDR3 sequences, roughly a quarter of which show up once; 36% is in the top ten. This specimen was PBMCs, taken before TCRalphabeta/CD19-depleted stem cell transplant. V gene TRBV14 combines with J gene TRBJ2-3, with no clear D. The clonotype comes from a boy younger than two with Wiskott-Aldrich syndrome, due to receive a stem cell transplant. The CDR3 nucleotides read TGTGCCAGCAGCCCGGAATCAGATACGCAGTATTTT. Protein product: CASSPESDTQYF.